The 20 T cell receptor beta chains presented below share a single source sample, sequenced in a study of response to subunit inactivated influenza vaccine. Each CDR3 protein gets one entry after TCRdb re-called the RT-PCR reads with MiXCR. Among 500,000 to 600,000 distinct CDR3 sequences, around 13% were seen once, and the ten largest hold approximately 12%. This specimen was PBMCs from blood, taken roughly 12 days after vaccination. The receptors stem from a man aged 50 or older who received an inactivated influenza vaccine.

This chain joins TRBV20-1 and TRBJ2-4; 9 bases map to TRBD2. V lost 1 base and J lost 14; bases outside the gene matches: 3. The CDR3 totals 11 residues. Germline CDR1 DFQATT, CDR2 SNEGSKA (reference sequence). The CDR3 bases are TGCAGTGCTAGAGTAGTAGCGGGGGAGTACTTC. Translation: CSARVVAGEYF.

This clonotype has at least ten counts. The chain couples TRBV20-1 to TRBJ1-1; D is ambiguous. Deletions cut 5 bases from V and 1 base from J, with 8 bases between. The CDR3 totals 12 residues. CDR1 DFQATT and CDR2 SNEGSKA come from the germline V gene (reference sequence). Here the CDR3 reads CSAQPKNTEAFF. For the CDR3, the DNA is TGCAGTGCTCAACCAAAGAACACTGAAGCTTTCTTT.

This clonotype was observed a few times. The chain joins TRBV12-3 or TRBV12-4 to TRBJ2-3, with D perhaps assigned TRBD1 or TRBD2 (5 bases each). V was cut by 1 base and J by 14 bases, with 16 bases left in between. The CDR3 runs 13 residues. DNA of the CDR3: TGTGCCAGCAGTTTAGAGCCCGGGACCCCTCCGTATTTT. Its protein is CASSLEPGTPPYF.

This chain joins TRBV12-3 or TRBV12-4 and TRBJ1-5, with D perhaps matching TRBD1 (5 bases). The CDR3 has 12 residues. The ends were cut back, 7 bases at V and 6 bases at J, with 10 bases in the middle. This chain's CDR3 is CASTMGGQPQHF. In DNA form, the CDR3 reads TGTGCCAGCACCATGGGGGGTCAGCCCCAGCATTTT.

This chain connects TRBV5-1 to TRBJ2-5, with 11 bases identical to TRBD1. Looked up from germline, CDR1 is SGHRS and CDR2 is YFSETQ. The CDR3 extends over 15 amino acids. Unmatched junction bases numbered 7, after V lost 4 bases and J lost 5 bases. The CDR3 is CASSAPDRGPETQYF. Written as DNA, the CDR3 is TGCGCCAGCAGCGCCCCGGACAGGGGGCCGGAGACCCAGTACTTC.

This clonotype was seen only a few times. The J gene is TRBJ2-3, the V gene TRBV9; 9 positions match TRBD2. Losses at the gene ends were 0 bases for V and 4 bases for J; bases not matched to a gene: 6. The length of the CDR3 is 16 residues. The germline CDR1 and CDR2 sequences are SGDLS and YYNGEE. The CDR3 loop reads CASSVEAGGVADTQYF. CDR3 nucleotide sequence: TGTGCCAGCAGCGTAGAGGCGGGAGGGGTCGCAGATACGCAGTATTTT.

CDR3 in amino acids: CASSSPGQGGRGYTF. CDR3 bases: TGTGCCAGCAGCTCGCCCGGACAGGGAGGTAGGGGCTACACCTTC. The rearrangement joins TRBV7-2 to TRBJ1-2, with 8 bases fitting TRBD1. The germline V gene encodes CDR1 SGHTA and CDR2 FQGNSA. V dropped 4 bases and J dropped 8; count of bases not matched to a gene: 12. The length of the CDR3 is 15 residues. Drawing the rest from reference TRBV7-2 and TRBJ1-2, the complete variable domain is GAGVSQSPSNKVTEKGKDVELRCDPISGHTALYWYRQSLGQGLEFLIYFQGNSAPDKSGLPSDRFSAERTGGSVSTLTIQRTQQEDSAVYLCASSSPGQGGRGYTFGSGTRLTVV.

The gene calls are TRBV3-1 and TRBJ1-5; D is undetermined. The CDR3 loop spans 14 amino acids. V lost 1 base and J lost 2, with 6 bases in between. Germline V gene data show CDR1 as LGHDT and CDR2 as YNNKEL (reference sequence). CDR3 residues: CASSQVSGNQPQHF. DNA of the CDR3: TGTGCCAGCAGCCAAGTGAGTGGCAATCAGCCCCAGCATTTT.

The chain couples TRBV7-2 to TRBJ2-3; either TRBD1 or TRBD2 may fit D (6 bases each). Germline CDR1 and CDR2: SGHTA and FQGNSA. Trimming stripped 4 bases from V and 3 bases from J, with 20 bases between. This CDR3 comprises 17 residues. CDR3 sequence reads: CASSSTRGGGGTDTQYF. The CDR3 DNA reads TGTGCCAGCAGCTCAACACGCGGAGGAGGGGGGACAGATACGCAGTATTTT.

This clonotype was observed many times. This rearrangement joins TRBV12-3 or TRBV12-4 to TRBJ2-7; 8 positions agree with TRBD1. V shed 4 bases, J shed 4 bases, and the junction held 3 bases outside the gene matches. CDR3 length: 13 amino acids. CDR3: CASSWDRWYEQYF. The CDR3 DNA reads as TGTGCCAGCAGTTGGGACAGGTGGTACGAGCAGTACTTC.

This clonotype was found a few times. The V and J genes are TRBV12-3 or TRBV12-4 and TRBJ1-2, with D possibly being TRBD1 (6 bases). This CDR3 spans 12 amino acids. The V gene lost 3 bases and the J gene lost 10 bases, with 12 bases spanning the gap. The CDR3 here is CASSFVHRAYTF. The DNA for the CDR3 is TGTGCCAGCAGTTTCGTACACAGGGCCTACACCTTC.

This clonotype was detected only a few times. The chain joins TRBV7-2 to TRBJ2-1; D remains ambiguous. The CDR3 consists of 12 residues. The V end was cut by 2 bases, the J end by 10 bases, with 9 bases between. Germline CDR1 SGHTA, CDR2 FQGNSA. The CDR3 region is CASSLMVREQFF. In nucleotides, the CDR3 is TGTGCCAGCAGCTTAATGGTACGGGAGCAGTTCTTC.

The rearrangement joins TRBV20-1 to TRBJ2-7, with 7 nucleotides matching TRBD2. The CDR3 extends over 12 amino acids. The V segment lost 6 bases and the J segment 7 bases; nucleotides outside the gene matches: 9. In germline, CDR1 is DFQATT, CDR2 SNEGSKA (reference sequence). The CDR3 DNA sequence: TGCAGTGCAAGGCTCGGGGGGTGGGAGCAGTACTTC. Amino acid sequence: CSARLGGWEQYF.

This chain links TRBV6-1 with TRBJ2-5; possibly TRBD1 for D (5 bases). With 3 bases removed from V and 2 bases from J, the gap between germline ends came to 10 bases. The CDR3 extends over 14 amino acids. Germline V gives CDR1 MNHNS, CDR2 SASEGT. The DNA for the CDR3 is TGTGCCAGCAGTGATTCAGGGATGCAAGAGACCCAGTACTTC. Amino acids: CASSDSGMQETQYF.

The genes are TRBV11-2 and TRBJ2-3, with D possibly being TRBD1 (6 bases). This CDR3 has 12 amino acids. Trimming stripped 6 bases from V and 7 bases from J, with 11 bases between. CDR1 SGHAT and CDR2 FQNNGV come from the germline V gene. The CDR3, as DNA: TGTGCCAGCAGAGAAACAGGGAATACGCAGTATTTT. The encoded protein is CASRETGNTQYF.

V is TRBV5-5 and J is TRBJ2-1; 9 nucleotides match TRBD2. Germline lookup yields CDR1 SGHKS and CDR2 YYEKEE (reference sequence). J lost 9 bases, V lost 4 bases, and 11 bases had no gene match. The CDR3 extends over 15 amino acids. As DNA, the CDR3 is TGTGCCAGCAGCCTCGAAAGCGGGAGGACCGGTGAGCAGTTCTTC. Translation gives CASSLESGRTGEQFF.

The chain has TRBV15 and TRBJ1-3; no clear D gene. This CDR3 is 15 amino acids long. In germline, CDR1 is LNHNV, CDR2 YYDKDF (reference sequence). V dropped 0 bases and J dropped 4 bases, with 10 bases sitting between them. The CDR3 nucleotides read TGTGCCACCAGCAGAGATCATATTATAGGAAACACCATATATTTT. Amino acid sequence: CATSRDHIIGNTIYF.

V gene TRBV18 combines with J gene TRBJ2-3; 8 bases are a match to TRBD2. The junction had 8 bases not matched to a gene; V was cut back by 3 bases and J by 3 bases. This CDR3 is built from 16 residues. The germline gives CDR1 KGHSH, CDR2 LQKENI. The CDR3 loop is CASSPNPGRGTDTQYF. The CDR3 DNA reads TGTGCCAGCTCACCCAACCCCGGGAGGGGAACAGATACGCAGTATTTT.

The chain couples TRBV20-1 to TRBJ2-5, with 10 nucleotides matching TRBD1. Germline V CDR1 and CDR2: DFQATT, SNEGSKA (reference sequence). This CDR3 is 14 amino acids long. CDR3 coding DNA: TGCAGGGGGTGGGACAGGGGCGAAAAAGAGACCCAGTACTTC. Translating it yields CRGWDRGEKETQYF.

This clonotype was seen just once. This chain uses TRBV12-3 or TRBV12-4 with TRBJ1-2; 7 bases line up with TRBD1. Trimming removed 5 bases from V and 2 bases from J; junction bases left unmatched: 5. This CDR3 is built from 14 residues. This CDR3 is CASSEATGNYGYTF. CDR3 sequence (DNA): TGTGCCAGCAGTGAGGCGACAGGGAACTATGGCTACACCTTC.